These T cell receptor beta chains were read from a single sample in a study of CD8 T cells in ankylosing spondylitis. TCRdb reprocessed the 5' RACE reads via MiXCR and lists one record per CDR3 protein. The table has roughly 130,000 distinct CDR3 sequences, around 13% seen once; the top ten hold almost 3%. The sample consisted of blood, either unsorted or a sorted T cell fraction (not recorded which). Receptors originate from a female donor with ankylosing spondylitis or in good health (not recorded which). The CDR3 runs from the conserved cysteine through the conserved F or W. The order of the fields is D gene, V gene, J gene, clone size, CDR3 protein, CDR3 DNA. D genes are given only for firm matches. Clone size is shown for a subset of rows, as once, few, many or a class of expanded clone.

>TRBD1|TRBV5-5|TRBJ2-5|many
CASSRAGGTGGETQYF
TGTGCCAGCAGCCGTGCTGGGGGGACAGGCGGGGAGACCCAGTACTTC
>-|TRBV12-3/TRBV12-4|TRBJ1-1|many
CASSLGNTAGDTEAFF
TGTGCCAGCAGTTTAGGGAACACCGCTGGGGACACTGAAGCTTTCTTT
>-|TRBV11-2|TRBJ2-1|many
CASSSPGRNLNEQFF
TGTGCCAGCAGCTCCCCGGGCCGAAACCTCAATGAGCAGTTCTTC
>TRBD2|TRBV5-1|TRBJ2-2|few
CASSPIAGGTGELFF
TGCGCCAGCAGCCCAATAGCGGGAGGCACCGGGGAGCTGTTTTTT
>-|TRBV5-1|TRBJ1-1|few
CASSLYSYPDTEAFF
TGCGCCAGCAGCTTGTATAGCTACCCCGACACTGAAGCTTTCTTT
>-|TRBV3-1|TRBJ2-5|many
CASSQETSQWERSRGIQYF
TGTGCCAGCAGCCAAGAAACTAGTCAGTGGGAGCGGAGTAGGGGGATCCAGTACTTC
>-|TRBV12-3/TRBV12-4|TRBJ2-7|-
CASSILRTDEQHF
TGTGCCAGCAGCATCTTGAGGACGGACGAGCAGCACTTC
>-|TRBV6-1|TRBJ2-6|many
CASQLDYSGANVLTF
TGTGCCAGCCAATTGGACTACTCTGGGGCCAACGTCCTGACTTTC
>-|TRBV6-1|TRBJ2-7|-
CASSELRYSSYEQYF
TGTGCCAGCAGTGAACTTCGATACAGCAGCTACGAGCAGTACTTC
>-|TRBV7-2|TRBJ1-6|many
CASSLRHANNSPLHF
TGTGCCAGCAGCTTAAGGCACGCAAATAATTCACCCCTCCACTTT
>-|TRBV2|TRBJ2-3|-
CASSRQASTDTQYF
TGTGCCAGCAGCCGACAGGCCTCCACAGATACGCAGTATTTT
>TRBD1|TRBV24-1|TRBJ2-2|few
CATSGGTGANTGELFF
TGTGCCACCAGTGGGGGGACAGGGGCGAACACCGGGGAGCTGTTTTTT
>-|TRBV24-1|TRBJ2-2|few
CATSGILGPNTGELFF
TGTGCCACCAGTGGGATTCTGGGACCGAACACCGGGGAGCTGTTTTTT
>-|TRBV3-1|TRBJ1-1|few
CASGLRYDTEAFF
TGTGCCAGCGGCCTGCGGTATGATACTGAAGCTTTCTTT
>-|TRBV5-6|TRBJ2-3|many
CASSLDRGADTQYF
TGTGCCAGCAGCCTGGACAGAGGGGCAGATACGCAGTATTTT
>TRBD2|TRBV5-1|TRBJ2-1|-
CASSLEVSGAYNEQFF
TGCGCCAGCAGCTTGGAAGTTAGCGGGGCCTACAATGAGCAGTTCTTC
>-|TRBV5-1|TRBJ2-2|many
CASRLDNTGELFF
TGCGCCAGCAGGTTGGACAACACCGGGGAGCTGTTTTTT
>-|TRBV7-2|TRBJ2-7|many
CASSYNVGGEQYF
TGTGCCAGCAGCTATAACGTGGGGGGCGAGCAGTACTTC
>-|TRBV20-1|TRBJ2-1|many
CSARDWPFSF
TGCAGTGCTAGAGATTGGCCTTTTTCCTTC
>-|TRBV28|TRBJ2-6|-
CASSLNGRGYSGANVLTF
TGTGCCAGCAGTTTAAACGGCAGGGGTTACTCTGGGGCCAACGTCCTGACTTTC
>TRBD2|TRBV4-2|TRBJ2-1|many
CASSPLVTSGDTGGQFF
TGTGCCAGCAGCCCCCTTGTGACTAGCGGGGACACCGGGGGGCAGTTCTTC
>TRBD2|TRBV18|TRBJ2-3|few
CASSRRLAGGPDTQYF
TGTGCCAGCTCACGCCGACTAGCGGGAGGACCAGATACGCAGTATTTT
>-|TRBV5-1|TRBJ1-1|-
CASRRGDLGTEAFF
TGCGCCAGCAGGAGGGGTGACCTGGGCACTGAAGCTTTCTTT
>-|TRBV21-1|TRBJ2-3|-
CASPVGVVGGLTDTQYF
TGTGCCAGCCCCGTCGGAGTTGTGGGGGGTCTCACAGATACGCAGTATTTT
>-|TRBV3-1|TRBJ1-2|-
CASSQHGNAGYTF
TGTGCCAGCAGCCAACACGGGAACGCTGGCTACACCTTC
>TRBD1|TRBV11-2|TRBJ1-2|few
CASSRDRTNIYGYTF
TGTGCCAGCAGCCGGGACAGGACGAATATCTATGGCTACACCTTC
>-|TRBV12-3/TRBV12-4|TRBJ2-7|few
CASSFRDEQYF
TGTGCCAGCAGTTTTAGGGACGAGCAGTACTTC
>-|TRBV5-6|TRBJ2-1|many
CASSFWHRVYNEQFF
TGTGCCAGCAGCTTTTGGCACAGGGTTTACAATGAGCAGTTCTTC
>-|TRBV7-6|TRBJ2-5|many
CASSFRPQETQYF
TGTGCCAGCAGCTTCCGACCGCAAGAGACCCAGTACTTC
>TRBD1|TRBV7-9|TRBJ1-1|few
CASSSNRGRNTEAFF
TGTGCCAGCAGTTCGAACAGGGGGCGGAACACTGAAGCTTTCTTT
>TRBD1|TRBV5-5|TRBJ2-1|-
CASSFRGQINEQFF
TGTGCCAGCAGCTTTAGGGGACAGATCAATGAGCAGTTCTTC
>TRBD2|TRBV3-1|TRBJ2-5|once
CASSQEGSGGPIGLETQYF
TGTGCCAGCAGCCAAGAGGGTAGCGGGGGCCCTATTGGTTTGGAGACCCAGTACTTC
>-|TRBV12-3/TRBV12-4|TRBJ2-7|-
CASSPTGFYEQYF
TGTGCCAGCAGCCCCACAGGGTTCTACGAGCAGTACTTC
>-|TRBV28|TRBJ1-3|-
CASSSPSGGAGNTIYF
TGTGCCAGCAGTTCCCCCAGCGGGGGCGCGGGAAACACCATATATTTT
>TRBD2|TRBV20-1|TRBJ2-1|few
CSASAVAGVEEQFF
TGCAGTGCTAGCGCGGTAGCGGGGGTAGAGGAGCAGTTCTTC
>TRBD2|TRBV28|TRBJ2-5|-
CASSSLSGGTETQYF
TGTGCCAGCAGTTCGCTTAGCGGGGGGACAGAGACCCAGTACTTC
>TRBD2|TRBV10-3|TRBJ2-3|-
CATEASGRITDTQYF
TGTGCCACCGAGGCGAGCGGGAGGATCACAGATACGCAGTATTTT
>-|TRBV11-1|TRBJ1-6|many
CASSLQGDINSPLHF
TGTGCCAGCAGTTTACAAGGGGACATCAATTCACCCCTCCACTTT
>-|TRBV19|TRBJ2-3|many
CATTGALGRYSTDTQYF
TGTGCCACCACCGGGGCTTTAGGAAGGTACTCCACAGATACGCAGTATTTT
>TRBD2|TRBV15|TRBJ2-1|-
CATSLGGSGHEQFF
TGTGCCACCAGCCTGGGCGGGAGTGGCCATGAGCAGTTCTTC
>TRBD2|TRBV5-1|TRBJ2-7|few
CASNPAGEVPYEQYF
TGCGCCAGCAACCCAGCGGGAGAGGTACCCTACGAGCAGTACTTC
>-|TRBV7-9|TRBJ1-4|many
CASSLAWGSNEKLFF
TGTGCCAGCAGCTTAGCGTGGGGTTCTAATGAAAAACTGTTTTTT
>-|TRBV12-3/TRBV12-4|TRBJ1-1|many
CASSLQGIGTEAFF
TGTGCCAGCAGTTTACAGGGAATTGGCACTGAAGCTTTCTTT
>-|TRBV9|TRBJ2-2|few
CASSVRATNTGELFF
TGTGCCAGCAGCGTAAGGGCGACGAACACCGGGGAGCTGTTTTTT
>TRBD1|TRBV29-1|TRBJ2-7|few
CSVVTGRGNYEQYF
TGCAGCGTTGTAACCGGCAGGGGGAACTACGAGCAGTACTTC
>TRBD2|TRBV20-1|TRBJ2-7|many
CSARELAGGYEQYF
TGCAGTGCTAGAGAACTAGCGGGGGGATACGAGCAGTACTTC
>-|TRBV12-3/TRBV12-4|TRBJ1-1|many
CASSFRPVGGEAFF
TGTGCCAGCAGTTTCAGGCCCGTCGGCGGCGAAGCTTTCTTT
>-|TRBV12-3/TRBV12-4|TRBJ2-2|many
CASRLFGELFF
TGTGCCAGCAGGTTATTCGGGGAGCTGTTTTTT
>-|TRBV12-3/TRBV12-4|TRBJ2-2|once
CASSPTLKTGEPFF
TGTGCCAGCAGTCCCACCCTTAAAACCGGGGAGCCGTTTTTT
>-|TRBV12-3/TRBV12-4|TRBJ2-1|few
CASSTRTHRLISSYNEQFF
TGTGCCAGCAGTACCCGCACACACAGGTTAATTAGCTCCTACAATGAGCAGTTCTTC
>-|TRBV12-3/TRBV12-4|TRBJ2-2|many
CASREGQLNTGELFF
TGTGCCAGCAGGGAAGGACAGTTGAACACCGGGGAGCTGTTTTTT
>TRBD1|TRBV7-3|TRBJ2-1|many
CASSKTGGSYNEQFF
TGTGCCAGCAGTAAAACAGGGGGCTCCTACAATGAGCAGTTCTTC
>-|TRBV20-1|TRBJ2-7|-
CSARDPEDPSYEQYF
TGCAGTGCTAGAGATCCGGAGGACCCTTCCTACGAGCAGTACTTC
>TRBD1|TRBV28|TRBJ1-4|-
CASRPTDRGGEKLFF
TGTGCCAGCAGACCGACGGACAGGGGCGGTGAAAAACTGTTTTTT